This TCR beta chain was identified during a study of cytomegalovirus exposure and HLA in healthy donors. On this clone itself: As yet, its antigen is unknown.

Looked up from germline, CDR1 is KGHSH and CDR2 is LQKENI. This CDR3 contains 14 residues. V lost 2 bases to trimming and J lost 8 bases; unmatched junction nucleotides: 8. The PCR had 60 Vbeta and 13 Jbeta primers. Measured with immunoSEQ multiplex PCR; TCRdb has only the in-frame clones, and not every one. The data show nearly 300,000 clones, 86% seen once. Study observations and caveats: V- and J-gene trimming of TCR beta was linked (in a later analysis) to a missense DCLRE1C variant.

The clonotype originates from a man between 40 and 49 years old in good health and CMV-seropositive. J is TRBJ1-1 and V is TRBV18; 7 bases are shared with TRBD1. Specimen: PBMCs. The CDR3 DNA reads as TGTGCCAGCTCACCAGGGCAGGGGGTCCCCGAAGCTTTCTTT. Amino acid sequence: CASSPGQGVPEAFF.